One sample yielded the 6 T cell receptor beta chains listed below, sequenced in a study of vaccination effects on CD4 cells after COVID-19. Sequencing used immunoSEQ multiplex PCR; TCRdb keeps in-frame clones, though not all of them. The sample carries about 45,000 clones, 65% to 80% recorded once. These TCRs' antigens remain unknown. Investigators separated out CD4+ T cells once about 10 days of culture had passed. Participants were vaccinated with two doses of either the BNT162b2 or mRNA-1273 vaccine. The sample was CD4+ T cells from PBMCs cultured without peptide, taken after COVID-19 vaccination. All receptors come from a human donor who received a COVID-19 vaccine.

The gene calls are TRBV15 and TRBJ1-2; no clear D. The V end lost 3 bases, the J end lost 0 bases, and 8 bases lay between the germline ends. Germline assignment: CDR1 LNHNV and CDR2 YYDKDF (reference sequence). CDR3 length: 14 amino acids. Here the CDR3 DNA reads TGTGCCACCAGCAGGGACCGACCTAACTATGGCTACACCTTC. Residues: CATSRDRPNYGYTF.

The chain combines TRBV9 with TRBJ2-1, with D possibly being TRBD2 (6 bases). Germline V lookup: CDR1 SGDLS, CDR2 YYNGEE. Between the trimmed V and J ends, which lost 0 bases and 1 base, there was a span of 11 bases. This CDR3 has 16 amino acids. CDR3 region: CASSVGAAGSYNEQFF. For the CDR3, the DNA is TGTGCCAGCAGCGTAGGAGCGGCGGGATCCTACAATGAGCAGTTCTTC.

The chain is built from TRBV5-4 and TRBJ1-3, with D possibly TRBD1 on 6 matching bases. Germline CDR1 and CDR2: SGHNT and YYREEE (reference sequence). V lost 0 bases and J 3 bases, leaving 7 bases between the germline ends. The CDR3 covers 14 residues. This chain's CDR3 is CASSLGQVGNTIYF. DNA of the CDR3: TGTGCCAGCAGCTTGGGACAGGTTGGAAACACCATATATTTT.

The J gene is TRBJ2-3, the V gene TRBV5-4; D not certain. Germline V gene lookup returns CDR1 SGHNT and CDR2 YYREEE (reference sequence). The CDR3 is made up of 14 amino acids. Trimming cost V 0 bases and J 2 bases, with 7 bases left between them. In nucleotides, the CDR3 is TGTGCCAGCAGCTTGGCCCGGGCCACAGATACGCAGTATTTT. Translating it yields CASSLARATDTQYF.

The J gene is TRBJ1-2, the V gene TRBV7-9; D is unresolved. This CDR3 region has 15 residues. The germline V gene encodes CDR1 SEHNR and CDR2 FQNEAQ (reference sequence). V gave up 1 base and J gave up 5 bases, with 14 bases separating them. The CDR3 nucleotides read TGTGCCAGCAGCTTAGAGGCGGAACTGCCTTATGGCTACACCTTC. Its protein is CASSLEAELPYGYTF. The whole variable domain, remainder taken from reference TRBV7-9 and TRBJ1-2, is DTGVSQNPRHKITKRGQNVTFRCDPISEHNRLYWYRQTLGQGPEFLTYFQNEAQLEKSRLLSDRFSAERPKGSFSTLEIQRTEQGDSAMYLCASSLEAELPYGYTFGSGTRLTVV.

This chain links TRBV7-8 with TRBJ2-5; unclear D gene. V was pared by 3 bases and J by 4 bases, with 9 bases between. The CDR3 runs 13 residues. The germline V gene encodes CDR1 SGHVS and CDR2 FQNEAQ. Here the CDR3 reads CASSFAGGETQYF. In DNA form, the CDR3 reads TGTGCCAGCAGCTTTGCCGGCGGAGAGACCCAGTACTTC.